Following are 2 T cell receptor beta chains from one sample sequenced in a study of shared clonotypes between healthy human individuals. Method: immunoSEQ multiplex PCR; TCRdb's copy keeps in-frame clones and lacks some. The repertoire includes 450,000 to 500,000 clones, 81% of them detected once, and about 13% sits in the top ten. The sample comprised PBMCs. These receptors were collected from a woman aged 40 to 50 in good health. Some clones in this sample may be carry-over from other donors' samples.

This clone was recorded only once. The chain uses TRBV9 and TRBJ1-2; 7 bases line up with TRBD1. The CDR3 has 15 residues. The V and J ends lost 6 bases and 2 bases, in that order; junction bases with no gene match: 10. The V gene's germline CDR1 is SGDLS and CDR2 YYNGEE. The CDR3, as DNA: TGTGCCAGCACCCTCCCCAAAGGGGGCAACTATGGCTACACCTTC. Translation: CASTLPKGGNYGYTF.

CDR3 coding DNA: TGTGCCAGCAGCTTGTCTAGGACAGGCGTTTTGGAGACCCAGTACTTC. Encoded protein: CASSLSRTGVLETQYF. The chain is built from TRBV5-6 and TRBJ2-5; 7 nucleotides align to TRBD1. The CDR3 runs to 16 residues. Germline values: CDR1 SGHDT, CDR2 YYEEEE. Germline trimming cut 1 base from V and 5 bases from J; bases unmatched to any gene: 11.